This TCR beta chain was observed in a study of blood T cell repertoires in COVID-19. Study details: Collection of acute and convalescent COVID-19 samples took place in the United States, Italy and Spain.

From germline, CDR1 is MNHEY and CDR2 SVGAGI. The V gene lost 8 bases and the J gene lost 0 bases, with 19 bases spanning the gap. The length of the CDR3 is 16 residues. Individuals drawn from about 26 US areas were about 18 to 90 years old. TCRdb's copy holds only in-frame clones and misses some; the assay was immunoSEQ multiplex PCR. The sample has about 140,000 clones; around 82% are singletons. This receptor was taken from a man in his forties with acute COVID-19. The sample taken for sequencing was PBMCs or T cells enriched from blood (not recorded which). This chain joins TRBV6-5 and TRBJ2-5, with D tentatively TRBD2 (5 bases). In DNA form, the CDR3 reads TGTGCCAGCGGTTCTGGTTCGGGGTTAAACCAAGAGACCCAGTACTTC. Protein: CASGSGSGLNQETQYF.